This T cell receptor (beta chain) was sequenced in a study of graft-versus-host responses after intestinal transplantation. Study summary: Multivisceral, liver-intestinal, or isolated intestinal grafts were transplanted into recipients. The study gave all recipients anti-thymocyte globulin induction, then tacrolimus and steroids for three to four years. Overall study results and limits: Levels of circulating GvH clones at their peak were associated with early post-transplant HvG declines. Recipient-marrow GvH clones were detected, some having first appeared in ileum or blood.

Only in-frame clones appear in the TCRdb table, and some are missing; sequencing was by immunoSEQ multiplex PCR. The profile covers just over 20,000 clones, with nearly 90% appearing a single time and under 6.5% taken by the ten largest. V was trimmed by 3 bases and J by 5 bases, leaving 13 bases between them. This CDR3 is built from 13 residues. Germline loops: CDR1 GTSNPN, CDR2 SVGIG (reference sequence). In regard to this clone: The antigen remains unidentified.

The rearrangement uses TRBV30 and TRBJ1-1; tentatively, D is TRBD1 (5 bases). The specimen was PBMCs, collected roughly 65 days after intestinal transplantation. The receptor's source is a human patient who received an intestinal transplant, so some T cells may come from the graft donor. CDR3 sequence: CAWRYGALTEAFF. The CDR3 DNA reads TGTGCCTGGAGGTACGGGGCTCTTACTGAAGCTTTCTTT.